This TCR beta chain was recorded in a study of T cell responses to AZD1222 COVID-19 vaccine. The table came from immunoSEQ multiplex PCR; TCRdb's copy has only in-frame clones and leaves some out. The sample records fewer than 120,000 clones, 85% to 90% being singletons. The CDR3 is 13 amino acids. With 3 bases removed from V and 1 base from J, the gap between germline ends came to 6 bases. V and J are TRBV12-3 or TRBV12-4 and TRBJ1-2; D not resolved. The receptor was isolated from an adult who received the AZD1222 COVID-19 vaccine. The specimen was peripheral blood, collected 28 days after the second AZD1222 dose. The CDR3 sequence is CASSFKSNYGYTF. Here the CDR3 DNA reads TGTGCCAGCAGTTTCAAAAGTAACTATGGCTACACCTTC.